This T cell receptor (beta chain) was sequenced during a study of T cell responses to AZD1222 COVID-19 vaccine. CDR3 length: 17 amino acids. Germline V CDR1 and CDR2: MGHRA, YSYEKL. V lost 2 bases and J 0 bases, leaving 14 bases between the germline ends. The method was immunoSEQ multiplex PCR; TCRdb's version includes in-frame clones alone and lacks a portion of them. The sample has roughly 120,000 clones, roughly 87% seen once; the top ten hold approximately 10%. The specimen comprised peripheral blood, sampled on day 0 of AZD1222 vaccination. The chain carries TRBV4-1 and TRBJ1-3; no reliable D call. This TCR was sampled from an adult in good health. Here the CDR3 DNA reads TGCGCCAGCAGCCAAACGAGGGTCCTATCCTCTGGAAACACCATATATTTT. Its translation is CASSQTRVLSSGNTIYF.